The TCR beta chain described here comes from a study of shared clonotypes between healthy human individuals. Cells designated naive CD8 were CD45RO-negative and were positively selected for CCR7, with terminally differentiated effector memory CD45RA+ cells excluded. Germline CDR1 is SGHRS and CDR2 is YFSETQ. The CDR3 loop spans 15 amino acids. V shed 3 bases, J shed 5 bases, and the junction held 9 bases outside the gene matches. The genomic DNA of each subset was split evenly across several immunoSEQ plates. Sequencing was performed with immunoSEQ multiplex PCR; in TCRdb, only in-frame clones are kept and a portion is missing. This table holds roughly 890,000 clones, about 92% found once.

The chain is built from TRBV5-1 and TRBJ2-7; 9 positions match TRBD2. This TCR derives from a man aged 25-45 years in good health. The sequenced material came from naive CD8+ T cells sorted from blood. The CDR3 bases are TGCGCCAGCAGCTCCTTTGGCCTAGCGGGAAACGAGCAGTACTTC. This sequence encodes CASSSFGLAGNEQYF.